These 18 T cell receptor beta chains originate from one sample sequenced in a study of monozygotic twins with inflammatory bowel disease. TCRdb reprocessed the 5' RACE reads and reports one entry per CDR3 protein, with no DNA. The table counts 150,000 or so distinct CDR3 sequences; approximately 7% lies in the top ten. Material for sequencing was blood. These receptors were obtained from a human donor with ulcerative colitis or Crohn's disease, or a healthy co-twin of an affected twin (not recorded which).

The chain joins TRBV30 to TRBJ1-5; TCRdb names TRBD1, which stays unverified in the absence of DNA. The CDR3 is made up of 14 amino acids. CDR1 and CDR2 from the germline V gene are GTSNPN and SVGIG (reference sequence). The CDR3 sequence is CAWAGGGPNQPQHF.

The chain has TRBV27 and TRBJ1-5. Germline CDR1 is MNHEY and CDR2 is SMNVEV (reference sequence). This CDR3 contains 15 residues. The CDR3 sequence: CASSRRFGGNQPQHF.

This chain joins TRBV30 and TRBJ1-1. Germline CDR1 GTSNPN, CDR2 SVGIG (reference sequence). CDR3 length: 14 residues. This CDR3 is CAWTLGIRNTEAFF.

The CDR3 loop is CASSDGVRNTEAFF. The V and J genes are TRBV10-2 and TRBJ1-1. The CDR3 is made up of 14 amino acids. Germline V gene data show CDR1 as WSHSY and CDR2 as SAAADI.

The chain uses TRBV5-1 and TRBJ2-1; absent DNA, TCRdb's TRBD2 call cannot be checked. This CDR3 region has 13 residues. CDR1 is SGHRS, CDR2 YFSETQ, per germline. CDR3: CASREPGPEGQFF.

The CDR3 loop reads CASSYAPGASYEQYF. The chain carries TRBV6-5 and TRBJ2-7; lacking DNA, the TRBD1 call made by TCRdb goes unchecked. Germline V gene data show CDR1 as MNHEY and CDR2 as SVGAGI. CDR3 length: 15 amino acids.

The chain recombines TRBV5-6 with TRBJ2-5; TCRdb calls TRBD2, which cannot be checked without DNA. Per germline, CDR1 SGHDT and CDR2 YYEEEE. There are 16 residues in the CDR3. The CDR3 loop is CASSFPSGESGETQYF. The full variable domain, its missing parts supplied by reference TRBV5-6 and TRBJ2-5, is DAGVTQSPTHLIKTRGQQVTLRCSPKSGHDTVSWYQQALGQGPQFIFQYYEEEERQRGNFPDRFSGHQFPNYSSELNVNALLLGDSALYLCASSFPSGESGETQYFGPGTRLLVL.

The genes are TRBV3-1 and TRBJ2-3; the TCRdb call, TRBD2, lacks DNA for checking. This CDR3 has 16 residues. CDR1 is LGHDT, CDR2 YNNKEL, per germline (reference sequence). The CDR3 reads CASSPVAGSGTDTQYF.

This chain uses TRBV30 with TRBJ2-7; TCRdb proposes TRBD2, but this gene call is untestable without DNA. Germline-derived CDR1 and CDR2 are GTSNPN and SVGIG (reference sequence). This CDR3 contains 14 residues. CDR3 sequence: CAWSPAAGFYEQYF.

J is TRBJ1-4 and V is TRBV5-1. This CDR3 contains 14 residues. In germline, CDR1 is SGHRS, CDR2 YFSETQ. The CDR3 is CASSLGLPQEKLFF.

The chain has TRBV29-1 and TRBJ2-2; the D call from TCRdb, TRBD1, cannot be confirmed without DNA. Germline CDR1 reads SQVTM; CDR2 reads ANQGSEA. The CDR3 sequence is 16 residues long. CDR3 sequence: CSVVSFGTGNTGELFF.

This sequence joins TRBV10-3 and TRBJ1-1; TCRdb designates TRBD1, a call that cannot be tested without DNA. The CDR3 sequence is 13 residues long. Germline V gives CDR1 ENHRY, CDR2 SYGVKD. The CDR3 loop reads CAISGTENTEAFF.

The chain links TRBV5-1 to TRBJ2-7; TCRdb's D call, TRBD2, is unchecked because there is no DNA. Germline CDR1 reads SGHRS; CDR2 reads YFSETQ. This CDR3 is 14 amino acids long. The CDR3 here is CASSTSGTAYEQYF.

J is TRBJ2-1 and V is TRBV24-1. Germline V gene sequence: CDR1 KGHDR, CDR2 SFDVKD. This CDR3 is built from 12 residues. CDR3 in amino acids: CATSDFASEQFF.

The CDR3 reads CASSQVIGTEAFF. V usage is TRBV4-2 and J usage is TRBJ1-1. Germline CDR1 LGHNA, CDR2 YNFKEQ. The CDR3 has 13 amino acids.

J is TRBJ2-7 and V is TRBV7-9; as DNA is missing, the TRBD2 call by TCRdb cannot be tested. The CDR3 consists of 17 residues. The germline gives CDR1 SEHNR, CDR2 FQNEAQ (reference sequence). CDR3 sequence: CASSPITSGRATDEQYF.

The V call is TRBV20-1, the J call TRBJ2-3; the D call of TRBD2 rests on TCRdb alone, since no DNA is present to check it. The germline V gene has CDR1 DFQATT and CDR2 SNEGSKA (reference sequence). The length of the CDR3 is 14 residues. This CDR3 is CSATRSGGTDTQYF.

The chain combines TRBV27 with TRBJ1-2; TCRdb selects TRBD1, and the lack of DNA leaves this call unchecked. The germline V gene encodes CDR1 MNHEY and CDR2 SMNVEV (reference sequence). The CDR3 consists of 16 residues. The CDR3 loop is CASSGGPGQSNYGYTF.